A selection of T cell receptor beta chains follows, all from one sample in a study of T cell responses to AZD1222 COVID-19 vaccine. Assay used: immunoSEQ multiplex PCR; TCRdb lists only in-frame clones, some missing. In the table there are some 120,000 clones, approximately 83% of which are singletons. The source was peripheral blood, collected on day 0 of MenACWY control vaccination. The receptors stem from an adult in good health. CDR3s include the opening cysteine and the closing phenylalanine or tryptophan. The D gene is left open where the match is weak. Some rows have no size entry. The others give once, few or many, or a class for an expanded clone.

clone size	D gene	J gene	V gene	CDR3 protein	CDR3 DNA
.	TRBD2	TRBJ2-2	TRBV5-1	CASSLVAGSATGELFF	TGCGCCAGCAGCTTGGTAGCGGGGTCTGCCACCGGGGAGCTGTTTTTT
.	.	TRBJ1-2	TRBV28	CASSLGSGFRYGYTF	TGTGCCAGCAGTTTAGGTTCCGGATTTCGCTATGGCTACACCTTC
few	TRBD1	TRBJ1-1	TRBV4-3	CASSQAMKGANTEAFF	TGCGCCAGCAGCCAAGCCATGAAGGGGGCGAACACTGAAGCTTTCTTT
.	.	TRBJ1-2	TRBV5-1	CASSLAGLALYGYTF	TGCGCCAGCAGCTTGGCAGGGCTGGCCTTATATGGCTACACCTTC
.	TRBD2	TRBJ2-1	TRBV4-2	CASSQGVAGGPLNEQFF	TGTGCCAGCAGCCAAGGAGTAGCGGGGGGGCCTCTTAATGAGCAGTTCTTC
.	.	TRBJ1-2	TRBV19	CASSALRGGNGYGYTF	TGTGCAAGTAGTGCCCTAAGAGGGGGGAACGGATATGGCTACACCTTC
.	TRBD1	TRBJ1-4	TRBV7-2	CASRTGTGNEKLFF	TGTGCCAGCAGGACCGGGACAGGGAATGAAAAACTGTTTTTT
few	TRBD1	TRBJ1-5	TRBV19	CASSIEGAATYSNQPQHF	TGTGCCAGTAGTATTGAGGGGGCAGCGACTTATAGCAATCAGCCCCAGCATTTT
.	.	TRBJ2-5	TRBV2	CASSEVDTETQYF	TGTGCCAGCAGTGAAGTGGATACGGAGACCCAGTACTTC
.	TRBD1	TRBJ2-1	TRBV6-1	CASSGATGGLYNEQFF	TGTGCCAGCAGTGGCGCTACAGGGGGCCTCTACAATGAGCAGTTCTTC
few	TRBD1	TRBJ1-1	TRBV4-1	CASSQDRGLDTEAFF	TGCGCCAGCAGCCAGGACAGGGGGTTAGACACTGAAGCTTTCTTT
.	TRBD1	TRBJ1-6	TRBV6-5	CASSYSQGGNSPLHF	TGTGCCAGCAGTTACTCGCAGGGGGGAAATTCACCCCTCCACTTT
once	.	TRBJ1-6	TRBV18	CASSPATTGYNSPLHF	TGTGCCAGCTCACCGGCGACGACAGGCTATAATTCACCCCTCCACTTT
.	TRBD1	TRBJ2-3	TRBV19	CASRDRGPDTQYF	TGTGCCAGCCGGGACAGGGGCCCAGATACGCAGTATTTT
once	.	TRBJ1-2	TRBV6-2/TRBV6-3	CASSYSSGGGYTF	TGTGCCAGCAGTTACTCGAGTGGAGGCGGCTACACCTTC
.	TRBD2	TRBJ2-5	TRBV3-1/TRBV3-2	CASSQVAGGGTQYF	TGTGCCAGCAGCCAAGTAGCGGGGGGTGGGACCCAGTACTTC
once	.	TRBJ1-1	TRBV30	CAWSYGSDTEAFF	TGTGCCTGGAGTTACGGTAGTGACACTGAAGCTTTCTTT
.	.	TRBJ1-2	TRBV4-1	CASSQDYTGREDGYTF	TGCGCCAGCAGCCAAGATTATACAGGAAGGGAAGACGGCTACACCTTC
.	.	TRBJ1-2	TRBV7-2	CASSRNTGQGGYTF	TGTGCCAGCAGCCGGAATACAGGGCAGGGGGGCTACACCTTC
.	TRBD2	TRBJ2-7	TRBV5-4	CASSSRAGGRISYEQYF	TGTGCCAGCAGCTCCCGAGCGGGGGGGCGGATATCCTACGAGCAGTACTTC
.	.	TRBJ1-1	TRBV30	CAWSVPAFRKKNTEAFF	TGTGCCTGGAGTGTACCAGCGTTTAGGAAAAAGAACACTGAAGCTTTCTTT
.	.	TRBJ2-5	TRBV7-7	CASSLRGGPYKETQYF	TGTGCTAGCAGCTTAAGGGGTGGGCCATATAAAGAGACCCAGTACTTC
.	.	TRBJ1-2	TRBV6-5	CATKDKNYGYTF	TGTGCCACTAAGGACAAGAACTATGGCTACACCTTC
.	TRBD1	TRBJ2-5	TRBV7-2	CASRIQGGQETQYF	TGTGCCAGCAGAATACAGGGGGGTCAAGAGACCCAGTACTTC
.	TRBD1	TRBJ1-2	TRBV30	CAWSTGATGNYGYTF	TGTGCCTGGAGTACAGGGGCGACGGGTAACTATGGCTACACCTTC
.	.	TRBJ2-1	TRBV4-1	CASSQDPAGHYNEQFF	TGCGCCAGCAGCCAAGATCCGGCGGGACACTACAATGAGCAGTTCTTC
.	.	TRBJ1-1	TRBV7-9	CASSLVPGGRTEAFF	TGTGCCAGCAGCTTAGTGCCGGGAGGGCGCACTGAAGCTTTCTTT
.	TRBD1	TRBJ1-3	TRBV7-2	CASRPGQGGNTIYF	TGTGCCAGCCGGCCCGGACAGGGGGGAAACACCATATATTTT
.	.	TRBJ1-2	TRBV19	CASSMATQKYGYTF	TGTGCCAGTAGTATGGCCACCCAAAAGTATGGCTACACCTTC
once	.	TRBJ2-7	TRBV5-5	CASSLAPTGRYYEQYF	TGTGCCAGCAGCTTGGCCCCGACAGGGAGGTACTACGAGCAGTACTTC
few	.	TRBJ1-4	TRBV19	CASNRGNEKLFF	TGTGCCAGTAATCGCGGGAATGAAAAACTGTTTTTT
.	.	TRBJ2-7	TRBV4-1	CASSEGVRGPPYEQYF	TGCGCCAGCAGCGAGGGTGTAAGGGGTCCGCCCTACGAGCAGTACTTC
once	TRBD1	TRBJ1-5	TRBV6-1	CASSAPDGVGQAYSNQPQHF	TGTGCCAGCAGTGCTCCAGATGGTGTAGGACAGGCTTATAGCAATCAGCCCCAGCATTTT
.	.	TRBJ2-7	TRBV11-2	CASSLPKGRPFSYEQYF	TGTGCCAGCAGCTTACCGAAAGGCAGGCCGTTCTCCTACGAGCAGTACTTC
.	.	TRBJ1-3	TRBV7-9	CASSLPRGGTGNTIYF	TGTGCCAGCAGCCTCCCCCGGGGGGGGACTGGAAACACCATATATTTT
.	.	TRBJ1-2	TRBV4-3	CASSQDKHPLYGYTF	TGCGCCAGCAGCCAAGATAAACATCCTCTCTATGGCTACACCTTC
.	.	TRBJ1-2	TRBV28	CASSKNNYGYTF	TGTGCCAGCAGCAAGAATAACTATGGCTACACCTTC
.	TRBD1	TRBJ1-1	TRBV18	CASSPGQGANTEAFF	TGTGCCAGCTCACCGGGACAGGGGGCGAACACTGAAGCTTTCTTT
.	.	TRBJ1-2	TRBV19	CASERRGLSYTF	TGTGCCAGTGAAAGAAGGGGACTTAGCTACACCTTC
.	TRBD2	TRBJ2-2	TRBV7-2	CASSLSGGTTGELFF	TGTGCCAGCAGCTTAAGCGGGGGGACTACCGGGGAGCTGTTTTTT
once	.	TRBJ1-3	TRBV5-1	CASSLVGSSGNTIYF	TGCGCCAGCAGCTTGGTGGGTAGCTCTGGAAACACCATATATTTT
.	TRBD1	TRBJ1-2	TRBV4-3	CASSPTGEGGYTF	TGCGCCAGCAGCCCCACAGGGGAAGGTGGCTACACCTTC
.	.	TRBJ1-2	TRBV28	CASSFPGTPYGYTF	TGTGCCAGCAGTTTCCCCGGGACTCCCTATGGCTACACCTTC
.	.	TRBJ2-7	TRBV6-5	CASTPGPFYEQYF	TGTGCCAGCACCCCGGGACCTTTCTACGAGCAGTACTTC
.	TRBD1	TRBJ2-5	TRBV7-7	CASSLGTGGDQETQYF	TGTGCCAGCAGCTTAGGTACAGGGGGCGATCAAGAGACCCAGTACTTC
.	.	TRBJ1-2	TRBV6-2/TRBV6-3	CASSARSYGYTF	TGTGCCAGCAGCGCCAGGTCCTATGGCTACACCTTC
.	.	TRBJ1-4	TRBV14	CASSPREGRSGGKLFF	TGTGCCAGCAGCCCGCGAGAGGGACGGTCCGGGGGAAAACTGTTTTTT